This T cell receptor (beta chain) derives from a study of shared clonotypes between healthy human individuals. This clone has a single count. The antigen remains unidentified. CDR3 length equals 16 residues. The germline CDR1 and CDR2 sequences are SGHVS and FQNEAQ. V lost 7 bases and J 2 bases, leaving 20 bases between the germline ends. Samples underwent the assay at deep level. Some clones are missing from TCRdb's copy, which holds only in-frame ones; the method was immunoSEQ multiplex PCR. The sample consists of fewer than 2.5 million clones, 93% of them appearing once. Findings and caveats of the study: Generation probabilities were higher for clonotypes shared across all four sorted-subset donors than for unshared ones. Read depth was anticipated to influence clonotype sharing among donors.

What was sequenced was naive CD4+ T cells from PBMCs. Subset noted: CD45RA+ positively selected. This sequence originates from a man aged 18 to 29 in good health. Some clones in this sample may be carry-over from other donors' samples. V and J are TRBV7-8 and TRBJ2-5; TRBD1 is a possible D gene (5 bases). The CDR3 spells CASTLYLRGPQETQYF. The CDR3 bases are TGTGCCAGCACCCTCTACCTTAGGGGTCCTCAAGAGACCCAGTACTTC.